The sequence of this TCR beta chain was determined in a study of blood T cell repertoires in COVID-19. Study background: Collection of acute and convalescent COVID-19 samples took place in the United States, Italy and Spain.

Trimming pared 3 bases from V and 5 bases from J, leaving 10 bases between. Germline V gene sequence: CDR1 LNHDA, CDR2 SQIVND (reference sequence). There are 13 residues in the CDR3. The data were produced by immunoSEQ multiplex PCR, yet TCRdb's version contains in-frame clones alone and is incomplete. The table has approximately 320,000 clones, roughly nine tenths seen once. Sequences were obtained from PBMCs or T cells enriched from blood (not recorded which). The V and J genes are TRBV19 and TRBJ2-5; a weak D match, TRBD2 (6 bases). The TCR was taken from a man between 60 and 75 years old who had recovered from COVID-19. The CDR3 DNA reads as TGTGCCAGTAGTATTTCGGGGGTCGAGACCCAGTACTTC. It codes for CASSISGVETQYF.